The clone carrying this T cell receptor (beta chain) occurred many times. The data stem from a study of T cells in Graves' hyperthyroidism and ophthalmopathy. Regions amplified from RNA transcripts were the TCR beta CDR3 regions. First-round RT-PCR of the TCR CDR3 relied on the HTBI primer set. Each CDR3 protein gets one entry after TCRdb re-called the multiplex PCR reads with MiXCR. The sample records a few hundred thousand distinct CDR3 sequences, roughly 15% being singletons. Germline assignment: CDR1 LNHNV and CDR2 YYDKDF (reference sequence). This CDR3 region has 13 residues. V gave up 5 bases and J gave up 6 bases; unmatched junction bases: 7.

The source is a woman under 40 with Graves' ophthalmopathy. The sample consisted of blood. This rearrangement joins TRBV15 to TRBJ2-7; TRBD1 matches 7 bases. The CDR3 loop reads CATSVDRVGEQYF. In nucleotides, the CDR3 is TGTGCCACCAGCGTCGACAGGGTAGGCGAGCAGTACTTC.